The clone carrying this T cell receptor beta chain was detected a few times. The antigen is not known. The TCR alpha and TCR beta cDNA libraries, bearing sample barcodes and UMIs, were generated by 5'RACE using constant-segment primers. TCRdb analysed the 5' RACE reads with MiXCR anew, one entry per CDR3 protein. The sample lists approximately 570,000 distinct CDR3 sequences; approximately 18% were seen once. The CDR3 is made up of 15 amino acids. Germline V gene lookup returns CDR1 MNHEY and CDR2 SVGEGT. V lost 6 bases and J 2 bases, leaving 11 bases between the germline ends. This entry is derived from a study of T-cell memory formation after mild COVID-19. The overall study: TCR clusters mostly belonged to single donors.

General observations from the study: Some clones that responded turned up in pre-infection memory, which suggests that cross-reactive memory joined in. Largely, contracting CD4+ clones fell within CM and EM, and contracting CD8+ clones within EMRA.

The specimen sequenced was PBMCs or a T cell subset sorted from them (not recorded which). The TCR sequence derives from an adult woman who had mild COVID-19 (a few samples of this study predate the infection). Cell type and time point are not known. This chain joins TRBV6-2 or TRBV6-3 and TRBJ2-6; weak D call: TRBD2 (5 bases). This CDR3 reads CASSFAGPGANVLTF. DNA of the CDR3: TGTGCCAGCAGCTTCGCGGGCCCTGGGGCCAACGTCCTGACTTTC.